This T cell receptor beta chain is from a study of CD8+ T cells in alopecia areata. Extracted from the samples, RNA was reverse transcribed into cDNA to serve as the sequencing template. Sequenced by immunoSEQ multiplex PCR; TCRdb stores in-frame clones only, minus some. This repertoire shows approximately 210,000 clones, about 65% found once; its top ten account for 1.3%. This sample's treatment: oral pan-JAK inhibitor, 5-10 mg twice daily. The sequence was collected from a human donor with alopecia areata. The source was CD4+ T cells sorted from blood, collected at roughly week 49, from a patient treated with tofacitinib.

In DNA form, the CDR3 reads TGTGCCAGCAGCTTCCGCAGACCCCCCCTCCACTTT. This encodes CASSFRRPPLHF. V gene TRBV5-6 combines with J gene TRBJ1-6; D unclear. Between the trimmed V and J ends, which lost 2 bases and 13 bases, there was a span of 10 bases. Germline-derived CDR1 and CDR2 are SGHDT and YYEEEE. The CDR3 covers 12 residues. The variable domain in full, with the rest retrieved from reference TRBV5-6 and TRBJ1-6, is DAGVTQSPTHLIKTRGQQVTLRCSPKSGHDTVSWYQQALGQGPQFIFQYYEEEERQRGNFPDRFSGHQFPNYSSELNVNALLLGDSALYLCASSFRRPPLHFGNGTRLTVT.